This T cell receptor (beta chain) came from a study of blood T cell repertoires in COVID-19 (dated by TCRdb to 2018 to 2021). Concerning the study at large: Collaborator samples came from the United States, Italy and Spain and covered acute and convalescent phases of COVID-19. Subjects who had been exposed to COVID-19, were actively infected with it, or had recovered from it provided the deeply sampled blood TCRbeta repertoires that made up the dataset. The samples were drawn from two sources: the first 160 participants of the ongoing ImmuneRACE study, and 1,200 or so subjects contributed by 6 global collaborators. The repertoires were released in a freely available public database meant as a resource for research on the immune response to SARS-CoV-2. Where available, HLA class I and class II types were obtained from metadata supplied by the sample provider rather than from assay-based typing. The prospective study material was composed of cDNA or gDNA derived from T cells, B-cell-depleted T cells, or PBMCs. Nearly every sample came with metadata listing a de-identified subject ID, COVID-19 status, age in years and sex.

Here V drops 2 bases and J drops 8 bases, and the junction holds 7 bases not matched to any gene. The germline V gene provides CDR1 SGHAT and CDR2 FQNNGV. Including the terminal cysteine and phenylalanine, the CDR3 comprises 15 residues. The sequence is cut down to CDR3 DNA, 45 bases in frame from base 1. The immunoSEQ Assay, a bias-controlled multiplex PCR, was used to amplify TCRbeta CDR3 regions from genomic DNA. The authors' pipeline ran thus. Nucleated cell counts per sample were estimated from amplification of reference gene primers within the assay. To quantify the absolute abundance of each unique TCRbeta CDR3 rearrangement, sequence reads were collapsed and filtered. For each sample, productive Simpson clonality was calculated by taking the square root of Simpson's diversity index across productive rearrangements. Here the immuneACCESS table is served through TCRdb, limited to in-frame sequences with V and J called. Missing clones are a known gap in these copies; in checked studies unresolved V genes cover under half, and the rest lacks a known reason. V and J calls and clone size are copied from that table; D and trimming were computed from the DNA. The sample data list approximately 170,000 clones, and approximately 85% of these were observed just once. The ten largest make up about 11% of the sample.

The collaborating institutions used their own protocols to collect whole blood in K2EDTA tubes. Collaborator samples were shipped for TCRbeta analysis as frozen whole blood, isolated PBMCs, or DNA extracted from either sample type. About this clone: This receptor's antigen is unknown. It has no much larger one-base neighbor in the sample; base qualities were not kept.

Results and caveats for the whole study, not just this receptor: Clinical and demographic metadata were provided uncurated, with the amount varying by source and participant.

The rearranged chain carries TRBV11-2 and TRBJ1-3; a stretch of 9 junction bases matches TRBD1. Sequencing was done on a sample of peripheral blood. The TCR sequence derives from a man in his 60s with active or convalescent COVID-19. Here is the DNA: TGTGCCAGCAGCTTACCCAGGGGACAGGGCCACACCATATATTTT. Its protein product is CASSLPRGQGHTIYF.